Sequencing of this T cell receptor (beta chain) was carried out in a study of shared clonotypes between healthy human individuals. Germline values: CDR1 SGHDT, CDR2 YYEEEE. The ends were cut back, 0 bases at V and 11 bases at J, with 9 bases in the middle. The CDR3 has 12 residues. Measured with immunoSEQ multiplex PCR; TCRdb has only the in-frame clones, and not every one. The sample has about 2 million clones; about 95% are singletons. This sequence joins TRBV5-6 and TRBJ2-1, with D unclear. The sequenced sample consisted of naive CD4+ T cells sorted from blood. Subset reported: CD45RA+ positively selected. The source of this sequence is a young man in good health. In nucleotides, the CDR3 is TGTGCCAGCAGCTTGGGGCTCGGCCAGCAGTTCTTC. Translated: CASSLGLGQQFF.